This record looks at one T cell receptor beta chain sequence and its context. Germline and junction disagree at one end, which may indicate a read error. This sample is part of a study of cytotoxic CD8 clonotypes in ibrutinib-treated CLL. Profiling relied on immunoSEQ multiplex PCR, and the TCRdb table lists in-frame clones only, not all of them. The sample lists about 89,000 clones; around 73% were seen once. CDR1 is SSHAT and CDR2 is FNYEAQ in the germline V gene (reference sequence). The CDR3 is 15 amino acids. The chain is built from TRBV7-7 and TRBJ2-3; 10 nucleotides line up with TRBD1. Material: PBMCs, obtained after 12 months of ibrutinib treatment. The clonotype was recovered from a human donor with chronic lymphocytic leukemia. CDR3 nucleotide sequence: TGTGCTAGCAGCTCGGGACAGGGGAGCGCAGATACGCAGTATTTT. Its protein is CASSSGQGSADTQYF.